This T cell receptor (beta chain) comes out of a study of T cells after yellow fever vaccination. About the research overall: Preparation of fractions with low cell numbers was performed using SMART-Seq v4 Ultra Low Input. Study observations and caveats: The booster saw the reappearance of most primary-vaccination clones (roughly 97% CD4, around 88% CD8). Researchers noted that a small share of clonotypes showed up in both CD4 and CD8 compartments.

MiXCR, run by TCRdb on the 5' RACE reads, gives a single entry per CDR3 protein. The sample carries around 310,000 distinct CDR3 sequences, about 4% recorded once. The CDR3 has 13 amino acids. Trimming took 0 bases from V and 9 from J, leaving 12 bases between them. The germline CDR1 and CDR2 sequences are SGDLS and YYNGEE. This clonotype showed up just a few times. Its specificity is unknown. The source is a man between 18 and 29 years old who received the YFV17D yellow fever vaccine. The chain uses TRBV9 and TRBJ1-1; TRBD1 is a possible D gene (5 bases). The sample in question was PBMCs, obtained 5 days after the yellow fever booster vaccination. Here the CDR3 reads CASSVAASGKAFF. The CDR3 region has the DNA TGTGCCAGCAGCGTAGCCGCCTCAGGGAAAGCTTTCTTT.